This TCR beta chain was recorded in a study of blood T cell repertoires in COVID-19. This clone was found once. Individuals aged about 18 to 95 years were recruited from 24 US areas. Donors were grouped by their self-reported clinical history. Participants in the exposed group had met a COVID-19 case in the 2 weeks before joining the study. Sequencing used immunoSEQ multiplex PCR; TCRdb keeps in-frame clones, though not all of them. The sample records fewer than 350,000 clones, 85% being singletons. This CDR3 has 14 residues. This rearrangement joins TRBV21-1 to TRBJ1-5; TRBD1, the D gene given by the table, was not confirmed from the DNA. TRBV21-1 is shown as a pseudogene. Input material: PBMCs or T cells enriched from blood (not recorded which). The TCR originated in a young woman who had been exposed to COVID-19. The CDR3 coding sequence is TGTGCCAGCAGCAAAGCAGAGGGGGATCAGCCCCAGCATTTT. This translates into CASSKAEGDQPQHF.